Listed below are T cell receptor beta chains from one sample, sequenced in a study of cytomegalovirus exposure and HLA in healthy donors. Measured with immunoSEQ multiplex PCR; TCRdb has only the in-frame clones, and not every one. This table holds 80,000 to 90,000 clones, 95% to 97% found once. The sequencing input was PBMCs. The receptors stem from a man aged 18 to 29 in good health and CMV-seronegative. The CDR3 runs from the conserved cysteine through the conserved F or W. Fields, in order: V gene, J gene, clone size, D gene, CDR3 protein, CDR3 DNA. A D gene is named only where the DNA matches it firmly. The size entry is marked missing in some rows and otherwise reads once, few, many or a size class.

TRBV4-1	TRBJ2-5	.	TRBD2	CASSQLSGSQETQYF	TGCGCCAGCAGCCAACTAAGCGGGAGCCAAGAGACCCAGTACTTC
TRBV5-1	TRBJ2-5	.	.	CASSSPKEEQETQYF	TGCGCCAGCAGCTCGCCAAAGGAGGAACAAGAGACCCAGTACTTC
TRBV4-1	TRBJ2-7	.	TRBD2	CASSQKGLAVYEQYF	TGCGCCAGCAGCCAAAAGGGACTAGCGGTATACGAGCAGTACTTC
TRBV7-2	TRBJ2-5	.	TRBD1	CASSNRDRGETQYF	TGTGCCAGCAGCAACCGGGACAGGGGGGAGACCCAGTACTTC
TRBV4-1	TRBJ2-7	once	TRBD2	CASSYGTSGFYEQYF	TGCGCCAGCAGCTACGGGACTAGCGGATTTTACGAGCAGTACTTC
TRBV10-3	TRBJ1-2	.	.	CAISESGASYGYTF	TGTGCCATCAGTGAGTCTGGGGCTTCCTATGGCTACACCTTC
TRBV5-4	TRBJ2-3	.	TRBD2	CASSFASGSGADTQYF	TGTGCCAGCAGCTTCGCTAGCGGGAGTGGTGCAGATACGCAGTATTTT
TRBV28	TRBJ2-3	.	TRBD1	CASSSTGGIVGTQYF	TGTGCCAGCAGTAGCACAGGGGGAATTGTTGGGACGCAGTATTTT
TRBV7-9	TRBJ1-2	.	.	CASSLVRDSNYTF	TGTGCCAGCAGCTTAGTCCGCGATAGCAACTACACCTTC
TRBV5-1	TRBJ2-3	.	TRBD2	CASSVGTSGRADTQYF	TGCGCCAGCAGCGTGGGGACTAGCGGGAGGGCGGATACGCAGTATTTT
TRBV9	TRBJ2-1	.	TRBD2	CASRPPGTSGDTTSYNEQFF	TGTGCCAGCAGACCCCCTGGGACTAGCGGGGACACCACCTCCTACAATGAGCAGTTCTTC
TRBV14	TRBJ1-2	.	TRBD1	CASSLGTVNYGYTF	TGTGCCAGCAGCCTTGGGACAGTTAACTATGGCTACACCTTC
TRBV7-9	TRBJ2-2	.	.	CASSFGTGELFF	TGTGCCAGCAGCTTCGGCACCGGGGAGCTGTTTTTT
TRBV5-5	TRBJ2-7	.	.	CASSLAVTIYEQYF	TGTGCCAGCAGCTTGGCAGTAACTATCTACGAGCAGTACTTC
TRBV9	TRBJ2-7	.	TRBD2	CASMLVTSGINHEQYF	TGTGCCAGCATGCTAGTGACTAGCGGGATTAATCACGAGCAGTACTTC
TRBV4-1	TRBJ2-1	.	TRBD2	CASSQGTSGSGEQFF	TGCGCCAGCAGCCAAGGGACTAGCGGGAGTGGTGAGCAGTTCTTC
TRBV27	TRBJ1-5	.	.	CASSLVGDSRYQPQHF	TGTGCCAGCAGTTTAGTAGGTGACAGCCGTTATCAGCCCCAGCATTTT
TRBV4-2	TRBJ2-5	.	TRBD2	CASSLEGTTQVAQYF	TGTGCCAGCAGCCTTGAAGGGACTACCCAGGTGGCCCAGTACTTC
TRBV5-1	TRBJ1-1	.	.	CASSPGISGTEAFF	TGCGCCAGCAGCCCCGGTATTTCGGGCACTGAAGCTTTCTTT
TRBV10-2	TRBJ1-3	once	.	CASITDSGNTIYF	TGCGCCAGCATCACAGATTCTGGAAACACCATATATTTT
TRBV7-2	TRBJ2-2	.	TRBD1	CASSLRQGAIGELFF	TGTGCCAGCAGCTTACGACAGGGGGCTATCGGGGAGCTGTTTTTT
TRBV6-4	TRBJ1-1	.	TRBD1	CASRGTGEAFF	TGTGCCAGCAGGGGGACAGGCGAAGCTTTCTTT
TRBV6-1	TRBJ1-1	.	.	CASSAHTGRANTEAFF	TGTGCCAGCAGTGCCCATACAGGGCGGGCGAACACTGAAGCTTTCTTT
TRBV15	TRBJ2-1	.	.	CATSRPVIHEQFF	TGTGCCACCAGCAGACCCGTTATCCATGAGCAGTTCTTC
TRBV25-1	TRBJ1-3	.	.	CASSEWGQGTGNTIYF	TGTGCCAGCAGTGAATGGGGGCAGGGCACCGGAAACACCATATATTTT
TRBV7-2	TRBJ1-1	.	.	CASSFNPGEAFF	TGTGCCAGCAGCTTCAACCCAGGAGAAGCTTTCTTT
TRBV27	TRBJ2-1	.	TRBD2	CASSLSTSLGNNEQFF	TGTGCCAGCAGTTTATCGACTAGCTTAGGGAACAATGAGCAGTTCTTC
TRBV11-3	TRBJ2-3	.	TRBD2	CASSLRSSPGLVPQYF	TGTGCCAGCAGCCTAAGGTCCTCTCCGGGACTAGTCCCGCAGTATTTT
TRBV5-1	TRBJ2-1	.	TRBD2	CASSIATGTSGSGQFF	TGCGCCAGCAGCATCGCGACCGGGACTAGCGGGAGTGGGCAGTTCTTC
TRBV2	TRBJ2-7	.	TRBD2	CASRKDSGGTKFYEQYF	TGTGCCAGCCGAAAAGATAGCGGGGGGACCAAATTCTACGAGCAGTACTTC
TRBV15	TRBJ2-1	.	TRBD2	CATRSKKRETHNEQFF	TGTGCCACCAGGTCAAAAAAGCGGGAGACCCACAATGAGCAGTTCTTC
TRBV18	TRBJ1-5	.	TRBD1	CASSPTRTGVILGNQPQHF	TGTGCCAGCTCACCGACAAGGACAGGGGTTATTTTGGGCAATCAGCCCCAGCATTTT
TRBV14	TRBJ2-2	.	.	CASSPEGYPVQLFF	TGTGCCAGCAGCCCCGAGGGCTATCCGGTGCAGCTGTTTTTT
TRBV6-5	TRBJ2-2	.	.	CASNPDTNTGELFF	TGTGCCAGCAATCCAGACACGAACACCGGGGAGCTGTTTTTT
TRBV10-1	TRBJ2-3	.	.	CASSESLMRTDTQYF	TGCGCCAGCAGTGAGTCGCTCATGCGGACAGATACGCAGTATTTT
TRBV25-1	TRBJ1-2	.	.	CASSVPNGSGYTF	TGTGCCAGCAGTGTCCCTAACGGGAGTGGCTACACCTTC
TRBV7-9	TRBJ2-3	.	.	CASSYGEFTDTQYF	TGTGCCAGCAGCTACGGTGAATTCACAGATACGCAGTATTTT
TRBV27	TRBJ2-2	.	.	CASSFLGGAAGELFF	TGTGCCAGCAGTTTCTTAGGGGGGGCGGCCGGGGAGCTGTTTTTT
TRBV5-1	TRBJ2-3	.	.	CASSLPSSSTDTQYF	TGCGCCAGCAGCTTGCCTTCGTCGAGCACAGATACGCAGTATTTT
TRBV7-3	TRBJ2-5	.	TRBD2	CASSLGRTSGGSKTQYF	TGTGCCAGCAGCTTGGGACGAACTAGCGGGGGCTCGAAGACCCAGTACTTC
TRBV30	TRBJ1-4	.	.	CAWSPRRGLGIKLFF	TGTGCCTGGAGTCCCCGCCGTGGACTTGGGATAAAACTGTTTTTT
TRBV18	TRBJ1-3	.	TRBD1	CASEKTGAGNTIYF	TGTGCCAGCGAGAAAACAGGGGCAGGAAACACCATATATTTT
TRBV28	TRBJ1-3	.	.	CASSPEVGVVHTIYF	TGTGCCAGCAGTCCCGAGGTTGGAGTCGTGCACACCATATATTTT
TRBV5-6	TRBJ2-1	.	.	CASSSLQGYYNEQFF	TGTGCCAGCAGCTCGTTGCAGGGGTACTACAATGAGCAGTTCTTC
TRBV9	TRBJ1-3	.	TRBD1	CASSPLGTAFGNTIYF	TGTGCCAGCAGCCCACTGGGGACAGCCTTTGGAAACACCATATATTTT
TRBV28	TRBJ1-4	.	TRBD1	CASSKNRGAANEKLFF	TGTGCCAGCAGTAAAAACAGGGGCGCGGCTAATGAAAAACTGTTTTTT
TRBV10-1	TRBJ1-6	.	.	CARFLRDKSCNSPLHF	TGCGCCAGATTCCTCCGGGACAAATCCTGTAATTCACCCCTCCACTTT
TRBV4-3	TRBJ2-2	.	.	CASSQPVGELFF	TGCGCCAGCAGCCAACCGGTCGGGGAGCTGTTTTTT
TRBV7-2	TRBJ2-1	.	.	CASSPSLYNEQFF	TGTGCCAGCAGCCCCTCCCTATACAATGAGCAGTTCTTC
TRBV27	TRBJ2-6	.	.	CASSLGLRSGANVLTF	TGTGCCAGCAGTTTGGGACTCAGGTCTGGGGCCAACGTCCTGACTTTC
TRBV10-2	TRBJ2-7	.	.	CASSRLRGQLHEQYF	TGCGCCAGCAGTCGGTTGCGGGGTCAACTCCACGAGCAGTACTTC
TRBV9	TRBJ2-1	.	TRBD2	CASSVEASGSMEQFF	TGTGCCAGCAGCGTAGAGGCTAGCGGGAGCATGGAGCAGTTCTTC
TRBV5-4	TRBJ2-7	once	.	CASSWGTARDEQYF	TGTGCCAGCAGCTGGGGGACTGCCCGGGACGAGCAGTACTTC